A single sample is the source of the 27 T cell receptor beta chains below, sequenced in a study of blood T cells in healthy people across ages. For the second PCR, which ran for roughly 7 to 11 cycles, a sample-barcoded 5' primer and a J-beta primer mix were used. TCRdb re-analysed the 5' RACE reads in MiXCR, keeping a single row per CDR3 protein. The repertoire has 1.5 million to 2 million distinct CDR3 sequences, roughly 49% of them found once; the top ten carry approximately 2.1%. Material: blood. These receptor sequences come from a woman in her forties in good health.

This rearrangement joins TRBV28 to TRBJ2-1; D not certain. The V and J ends lost 5 bases and 7 bases respectively, with 12 bases between them. Per germline, CDR1 MDHEN and CDR2 SYDVKM. CDR3 size: 13 residues. The chain's CDR3 is CASSPMGWNEQFF. The CDR3 nucleotides are TGTGCCAGCAGTCCCATGGGGTGGAATGAGCAGTTCTTC.

The rearrangement uses TRBV11-3 and TRBJ2-1; 12 bases fit TRBD2. V trimming: 5 bases; J trimming: 6 bases; junction bases outside the gene matches: 5. CDR3 length: 15 amino acids. The germline V gene encodes CDR1 SGHNT and CDR2 YENEEA. The CDR3 DNA sequence: TGTGCCAGCAGCAAACTAGCGGGGGGCATCAATGAGCAGTTCTTC. This encodes CASSKLAGGINEQFF.

The gene calls are TRBV12-3 or TRBV12-4 and TRBJ1-1, with a tentative D call TRBD1 (6 bases). The CDR3 is 13 residues long. With 1 base removed from V and 6 bases from J, the gap between germline ends came to 9 bases. The CDR3 nucleotides are TGTGCCAGCAGTTTAGAGGGGGGGGCTGAAGCTTTCTTT. It is translated as CASSLEGGAEAFF.

J is TRBJ2-1 and V is TRBV9; D gene unclear. Trimming pared 3 bases from V and 0 bases from J, leaving 7 bases between. CDR1 is SGDLS, CDR2 YYNGEE, per germline. The CDR3 has 14 amino acids. The CDR3 DNA follows: TGTGCCAGCAGCGGGCTCAGCTCCTACAATGAGCAGTTCTTC. It encodes CASSGLSSYNEQFF.

The chain employs TRBV7-8 and TRBJ1-5; the D is unclear. The CDR3 is 14 residues long. The V end lost 5 bases, the J end lost 6 bases, and 14 bases lay between the germline ends. Germline-derived CDR1 and CDR2 are SGHVS and FQNEAQ. The CDR3 protein is CASSPSGLAQPQHF. The DNA for the CDR3 is TGTGCCAGCAGCCCCTCGGGATTAGCTCAGCCCCAGCATTTT.

The chain is built from TRBV7-9 and TRBJ2-3; D is unclear. V was shortened by 6 bases and J by 2 bases, with 9 bases between the two germline ends. Per germline, CDR1 SEHNR and CDR2 FQNEAQ (reference sequence). The CDR3 extends over 13 amino acids. For the CDR3, the DNA is TGTGCCAGCAGGAGCCCCGACACAGATACGCAGTATTTT. This sequence encodes CASRSPDTDTQYF.

This clonotype was detected only a few times. The chain is built from TRBV6-2 or TRBV6-3 and TRBJ2-5, with 9 bases matching TRBD2. Germline trimming cut 5 bases from V and 0 bases from J; bases unmatched to any gene: 13. From germline, CDR1 is MNHEY and CDR2 SVGEGT. This CDR3 spans 18 amino acids. The CDR3 DNA follows: TGTGCCAGCAGTCCCCTATGGCTAGCGGGGACGCACCAAGAGACCCAGTACTTC. Translation gives CASSPLWLAGTHQETQYF.

This clonotype was observed a handful of times. The chain carries TRBV13 and TRBJ2-5; 7 nucleotides line up with TRBD2. Germline CDR1 is PRHDT and CDR2 is FYEKMQ (reference sequence). The CDR3 is 14 residues long. With 4 bases clipped from V and 5 bases from J, the junction kept 7 bases outside the gene matches. CDR3 region: CASSSGTMWETQYF. The CDR3 DNA is TGTGCCAGCAGCTCGGGGACTATGTGGGAGACCCAGTACTTC.

This clonotype was seen a handful of times. The chain links TRBV5-1 to TRBJ2-7; D is uncertain. In germline, CDR1 is SGHRS, CDR2 YFSETQ. Trimming removed 4 bases at V and 2 bases at J, with 13 bases between. The CDR3 sequence is 14 residues long. The CDR3 sequence is CASSQSGSPYEQYF. As DNA, the CDR3 is TGCGCCAGCAGCCAATCCGGGTCTCCCTACGAGCAGTACTTC. The full variable domain, in which reference TRBV5-1 and TRBJ2-7 provide the parts outside the CDR3, is KAGVTQTPRYLIKTRGQQVTLSCSPISGHRSVSWYQQTPGQGLQFLFEYFSETQRNKGNFPGRFSGRQFSNSRSEMNVSTLELGDSALYLCASSQSGSPYEQYFGPGTRLTVT.

This clonotype was found many times. A junction boundary mismatches the germline segment, possibly from a read error. The chain recombines TRBV4-1 with TRBJ2-5, with D maybe TRBD1 (5 bases). The CDR3 length is 14 residues. The germline CDR1 and CDR2 sequences are MGHRA and YSYEKL. The CDR3 protein is CASSQETVQETQYF. The CDR3 region has the DNA TGTGCCAGCAGCCAAGAGACAGTCCAAGAGACCCAGTACTTC.

The V gene is TRBV2, the J gene TRBJ2-7; D remains ambiguous. Looked up from germline, CDR1 is SNHLY and CDR2 is FYNNEI. The V gene lost 2 bases and the J gene lost 3 bases, with 20 bases spanning the gap. The CDR3 has 17 amino acids. CDR3 region: CASSERLLQNPLYEQYF. In DNA form, the CDR3 reads TGTGCCAGCAGTGAAAGGCTTTTGCAGAACCCCCTCTACGAGCAGTACTTC.

The chain uses TRBV20-1 and TRBJ2-3, with unresolved D. Germline loops: CDR1 DFQATT, CDR2 SNEGSKA (reference sequence). Trimming shortened V by 6 bases and J by 1 base, and 20 bases separated the two germline ends. The CDR3 is made up of 16 amino acids. The CDR3 region has the DNA TGCAGTGCCCTCCATTGGGGTCCTTGGGGCACAGATACGCAGTATTTT. Its protein is CSALHWGPWGTDTQYF.

J is TRBJ2-2 and V is TRBV29-1; 9 nucleotides match TRBD1. The J segment lost 1 base and the V segment lost 5 bases, leaving 2 bases of the junction unmatched. The CDR3 consists of 14 residues. Per germline, CDR1 SQVTM and CDR2 ANQGSEA. In nucleotides, the CDR3 is TGCAGCGTTCCGGGACAGGGGAACACCGGGGAGCTGTTTTTT. This encodes CSVPGQGNTGELFF.

The rearrangement joins TRBV29-1 to TRBJ2-5; D assignment may be TRBD1 or TRBD2 (6 bases each). The CDR3 spans 13 residues. Between the trimmed V and J ends, which lost 3 bases and 5 bases, there was a span of 13 bases. CDR1 is SQVTM, CDR2 ANQGSEA, per germline. Here the CDR3 reads CSVDVGGRETQYF. The CDR3, as DNA: TGCAGCGTTGATGTCGGGGGCCGGGAGACCCAGTACTTC.

The DNA of the CDR3 is TGTGCCAGCAGTTTGCCGGGGTTACTCAATCAGCCCCAGCATTTT. Its protein product is CASSLPGLLNQPQHF. The V gene is TRBV28, the J gene TRBJ1-5; D remains unclear. V was cut by 3 bases and J by 3 bases, with 12 bases left in between. Germline CDR1 and CDR2: MDHEN and SYDVKM. CDR3 length: 15 residues.

V and J are TRBV25-1 and TRBJ2-1; D ambiguous. Looked up from germline, CDR1 is MGHDK and CDR2 is SYGVNS. V gave up 3 bases and J gave up 0 bases, with 9 bases separating them. CDR3 length: 15 amino acids. The CDR3: CASSEPDHSYNEQFF. In DNA, the CDR3 is TGTGCCAGCAGTGAGCCGGACCACTCCTACAATGAGCAGTTCTTC.

The gene calls are TRBV29-1 and TRBJ1-2; D is perhaps TRBD1 (5 bases). V lost 3 bases, J lost 6 bases, and 20 bases lay in between. Germline loops: CDR1 SQVTM, CDR2 ANQGSEA. This CDR3 comprises 15 residues. The CDR3 nucleotides are TGCAGCGTTGAGGGGTCGGCAGGGTCTATGGATGGCTACACCTTC. Translating it yields CSVEGSAGSMDGYTF.

The rearrangement joins TRBV12-3 or TRBV12-4 to TRBJ2-5, with a possible D match to TRBD2 (5 bases). The ends were cut back, 7 bases at V and 4 bases at J, with 25 bases in the middle. This CDR3 is built from 17 residues. CDR3 coding DNA: TGTGCCAGCATTACAAGCGACGGACTTCTTGAGGGAGAGACCCAGTACTTC. Translated: CASITSDGLLEGETQYF.

The table lists this clonotype with a few counts. The chain links TRBV5-4 to TRBJ2-6; D ambiguous. The CDR3 length is 14 residues. V was shortened by 0 bases and J by 3 bases, with 4 bases between the two germline ends. Germline V gene data show CDR1 as SGHNT and CDR2 as YYREEE (reference sequence). CDR3 coding DNA: TGTGCCAGCAGCTTGGAGGGTGGGGCCAACGTCCTGACTTTC. Residues: CASSLEGGANVLTF.

Here the CDR3 reads CASSWTSGVNEQYF. DNA for the CDR3: TGTGCCAGCAGCTGGACTAGCGGGGTCAATGAGCAGTACTTC. The chain carries TRBV12-3 or TRBV12-4 and TRBJ2-5, with 12 positions matching TRBD2. The CDR3 is 14 amino acids. Trimming at V came to 6 bases and at J to 11 bases, leaving 10 bases not matched to a gene.

This clonotype was picked up a small number of times. The chain uses TRBV20-1 and TRBJ2-3; 11 nucleotides line up with TRBD2. The CDR3 is made up of 13 amino acids. Unmatched junction bases numbered 2, after V lost 5 bases and J lost 4 bases. Germline V CDR1 and CDR2: DFQATT, SNEGSKA (reference sequence). CDR3 loop: CSAPSGGSDTQYF. CDR3 bases: TGCAGTGCTCCTAGCGGGGGGTCAGATACGCAGTATTTT.

In its sample, this clonotype was seen a few times. The chain links TRBV14 to TRBJ2-3; D is perhaps TRBD1 (6 bases). From germline, CDR1 is SGHDN and CDR2 FVKESK. V dropped 0 bases and J dropped 5 bases, with 18 bases sitting between them. The CDR3 has 17 amino acids. CDR3 sequence: CASSQDRGRDIKDTQYF. The CDR3 DNA reads TGTGCCAGCAGCCAAGATAGAGGTCGGGACATCAAAGATACGCAGTATTTT.

V gene TRBV9 combines with J gene TRBJ1-2, with TRBD1 matching 8 bases. J gave up 4 bases and V 1 base, and 12 bases lay outside the gene matches. Per germline, CDR1 SGDLS and CDR2 YYNGEE. The CDR3 has 17 residues. Here the CDR3 DNA reads TGTGCCAGCAGCGTAAAAGCATCGGGACAGGATGTCTATGGCTACACCTTC. It is translated as CASSVKASGQDVYGYTF.

This clonotype was detected a few times. The chain has TRBV29-1 and TRBJ2-7, with 10 bases fitting TRBD1. The J call may be mistaken, given a closer DNA end match to TRBJ2-5. The CDR3 has 19 amino acids. The germline gives CDR1 SQVTM, CDR2 ANQGSEA. The CDR3 nucleotides are TGCAGCGTTGAAGATGAGAGCCTGGGACAGGGGACCCCACAAGAGACCCAGTACTTC. Translating it yields CSVEDESLGQGTPQETQYF.

The genes are TRBV6-2 or TRBV6-3 and TRBJ2-4, with D tentatively TRBD1 or TRBD2 (5 bases each). There are 14 residues in the CDR3. Trimming removed 6 bases from V and 13 bases from J, with 22 bases in between. CDR1 is MNHEY and CDR2 is SVGEGT in the germline V gene. The CDR3 sequence: CASSRDGILREQYF. CDR3 in DNA: TGTGCCAGCAGCCGGGACGGCATCCTACGAGAGCAGTACTTC.

This clonotype was counted a few times. This chain uses TRBV20-1 with TRBJ2-3; D unclear. CDR3 size: 15 residues. Germline lookup yields CDR1 DFQATT and CDR2 SNEGSKA (reference sequence). V gave up 0 bases and J gave up 2 bases, with 12 bases separating them. CDR3 residues: CSARDSGRSTDTQYF. In DNA form, the CDR3 reads TGCAGTGCTAGAGATTCGGGCAGATCCACAGATACGCAGTATTTT.

The rearrangement uses TRBV20-1 and TRBJ2-1; 8 bases map to TRBD2. The V segment lost 3 bases and the J segment 7 bases; nucleotides outside the gene matches: 5. This CDR3 has 13 amino acids. CDR1 and CDR2 from the germline V gene are DFQATT and SNEGSKA (reference sequence). CDR3 sequence reads: CSASWRGENEQFF. In nucleotides, the CDR3 is TGCAGTGCTAGCTGGCGGGGGGAGAATGAGCAGTTCTTC.